This TCR beta chain originates from a study of blood T cell repertoires in COVID-19. Overall study: Samples of COVID-19 (acute and convalescent) were obtained from the United States, Italy and Spain. PBMCs, B-cell-depleted T cells, or T cells provided the cDNA or gDNA that made up the material.

The V end was cut by 0 bases, the J end by 2 bases, with 10 bases between. The CDR3 covers 15 residues. The germline gives CDR1 LGHNA, CDR2 YSLEER. Source study methods: Estimated nucleated cell counts came from reference gene primer amplification. Produced via immunoSEQ multiplex PCR; TCRdb's table is partial and in-frame only. That table gives V, J and clone size, and the DNA gave D and trimming. The sample lists 40,000 to 55,000 clones; about 90% were seen once. The chain couples TRBV4-3 to TRBJ1-1; D call uncertain. The receptor comes from a man between 65 and 80 years old with active COVID-19. The sequencing sample was made of peripheral blood. The CDR3 DNA reads TGCGCCAGCAGCCAAGATAAATCCCCTAACACTGAAGCTTTCTTT. It encodes CASSQDKSPNTEAFF.